The next 8 T cell receptor beta chains were all read from a single sample in a study of T cell changes during pregnancy in multiple sclerosis. Using immunoSEQ multiplex PCR, the repertoire was profiled, and TCRdb retains in-frame clones only, with some absent. The sample comprises tens of thousands of clones, about 91% of which are singletons, and approximately 1% rests with the top ten. Sequenced material: peripheral blood, taken after pregnancy. These receptors were obtained from a female donor in good health, enrolled as a control in a pregnancy study.

V gene TRBV6-5 combines with J gene TRBJ1-4; D might be TRBD1 (5 bases). V was trimmed by 0 bases and J by 8 bases, leaving 13 bases between them. CDR3 length: 15 residues. The germline V gene has CDR1 MNHEY and CDR2 SVGAGI. CDR3 protein: CASSYSRRGGEKLFF. In DNA, the CDR3 is TGTGCCAGCAGTTACTCGAGGAGGGGAGGCGAAAAACTGTTTTTT.

The rearrangement joins TRBV25-1 to TRBJ1-1, with a tentative D call TRBD1 (5 bases). The CDR3 is 14 residues long. Germline CDR1 is MGHDK and CDR2 is SYGVNS. V was shortened by 7 bases and J by 1 base, with 13 bases between the two germline ends. DNA for the CDR3: TGTGCCAGCAAGCCGGACACGGCGAACACTGAAGCTTTCTTT. It translates to CASKPDTANTEAFF.

The J gene is TRBJ1-1, the V gene TRBV19; D is unclear. Trimming took 3 bases from V and 0 from J, leaving 5 bases between them. CDR1 and CDR2 (germline): LNHDA, SQIVND (reference sequence). This CDR3 comprises 13 residues. Written as DNA, the CDR3 is TGTGCCAGTAGTATCTCTCTGAACACTGAAGCTTTCTTT. Protein product: CASSISLNTEAFF.

The chain combines TRBV15 with TRBJ2-5; perhaps TRBD1 as D (5 bases). Germline V gene lookup returns CDR1 LNHNV and CDR2 YYDKDF (reference sequence). The length of the CDR3 is 14 residues. V shed 0 bases and J shed 4 bases, with 9 bases lying between them. The CDR3 region has the DNA TGTGCCACCAGCAGAGATCAGGGCGGAGAGACCCAGTACTTC. Amino acids: CATSRDQGGETQYF.

This chain joins TRBV5-3 and TRBJ2-2; 9 bases map to TRBD2. TRBV5-3 is filed as an ORF, its function uncertain. This CDR3 spans 17 amino acids. V shed 0 bases and J 4 bases; nucleotides not matched to a gene: 7. CDR3 protein: CARSLGSGGGGTGELFF. The CDR3 region has the DNA TGTGCCAGAAGCTTGGGTAGCGGGGGAGGTGGCACCGGGGAGCTGTTTTTT.

The table lists this clone with a count of one. The V gene is TRBV5-1, the J gene TRBJ1-4; 10 nucleotides agree with TRBD1. V shed 2 bases and J 8 bases; nucleotides not matched to a gene: 6. CDR3 length: 15 amino acids. Looked up from germline, CDR1 is SGHRS and CDR2 is YFSETQ. The CDR3 DNA follows: TGCGCCAGCAGCTTTATGACAGGGGGCATAGAAAAACTGTTTTTT. Amino acid sequence: CASSFMTGGIEKLFF.

The chain joins TRBV9 to TRBJ2-7; 9 nucleotides match TRBD2. The length of the CDR3 is 15 residues. Trimming at V came to 4 bases and at J to 3 bases, leaving 8 bases not matched to a gene. Looked up from germline, CDR1 is SGDLS and CDR2 is YYNGEE. CDR3 sequence reads: CASSHTSGPLYEQYF. CDR3 nucleotide sequence: TGTGCCAGCAGCCATACTAGCGGGCCTCTCTACGAGCAGTACTTC.

V usage is TRBV25-1 and J usage is TRBJ1-4; D gene ambiguous. V shed 11 bases and J shed 5 bases, with 18 bases lying between them. The length of the CDR3 is 14 residues. Germline V gene data show CDR1 as MGHDK and CDR2 as SYGVNS. CDR3 bases: TGTGCCTCCGAGCCGGGAGTCCAGAATGAAAAACTGTTTTTT. This gives the protein CASEPGVQNEKLFF.